These T cell receptor beta chains were read from a single sample in a study of regulatory T cells in long-lasting Graves disease. Each CDR3 protein is one row after TCRdb ran MiXCR on the multiplex PCR reads. Of about 440,000 distinct CDR3 sequences in the sample, over 15% are singletons; the top ten hold around 10%. These data also featured in a second study, about T cells in Graves' hyperthyroidism and ophthalmopathy.

The sequencing used peripheral blood mononuclear cells (PBMCs), collected at new diagnosis, from a patient treated with antithyroid drugs. The receptors come from a woman aged 25 to 39 with Graves disease. Both conserved end residues are part of each CDR3. Each record gives: clone size, D gene, V gene, J gene, CDR3 protein, CDR3 DNA. The D gene is left open where the match is weak. Not every row has a clone size; where given, it reads once, few, many or a size class.

>many|TRBD1|TRBV7-8|TRBJ1-5
CASSLGGQGYSNQPQHF
TGTGCCAGCAGCCTCGGAGGACAGGGGTATAGCAATCAGCCCCAGCATTTT
>.|.|TRBV5-6|TRBJ2-7
CASRDGLGRAGEQYF
TGTGCCAGCAGGGATGGGTTGGGCAGGGCGGGAGAGCAGTACTTC
>few|.|TRBV18|TRBJ2-7
CASSPGRAYEQYF
TGTGCCAGCTCACCAGGGAGAGCCTACGAGCAGTACTTC
>.|TRBD2|TRBV11-1|TRBJ2-2
CASSSMGLAGSNTGELFF
TGTGCCAGCAGCTCCATGGGACTAGCGGGTTCGAACACCGGGGAGCTGTTTTTT
>many|.|TRBV2|TRBJ2-7
CASSEYNRPGRRQYF
TGTGCCAGCAGTGAATACAACAGGCCTGGGAGGCGGCAGTACTTC
>many|TRBD2|TRBV6-5|TRBJ2-5
CASSYQGLGGLQETQYF
TGTGCCAGCAGTTACCAAGGACTAGGCGGCCTTCAAGAGACCCAGTACTTC
>.|TRBD1|TRBV6-1|TRBJ2-5
CASSEVHSRQGVGETQYF
TGTGCCAGCAGTGAAGTTCATTCGAGGCAGGGGGTCGGAGAGACCCAGTACTTC
>many|.|TRBV7-2|TRBJ2-5
CASSWSRTSTETQYF
TGTGCCAGCAGCTGGTCCCGGACCTCCACAGAGACCCAGTACTTC
>many|.|TRBV5-6|TRBJ2-7
CASSLSLFGSYEQYF
TGTGCCAGCAGCTTAAGCTTGTTTGGGTCCTACGAGCAGTACTTC
>many|.|TRBV2|TRBJ1-5
CASKNQDSHNQPQHF
TGTGCCAGCAAGAACCAGGACAGTCACAATCAGCCCCAGCATTTT
>many|TRBD2|TRBV2|TRBJ2-7
CASSEAEVSAGVIYEQYF
TGTGCCAGCAGTGAAGCGGAAGTGTCCGCGGGGGTGATCTACGAGCAGTACTTC
>.|.|TRBV6-1|TRBJ2-3
CASSGQGWGGEDTQYF
TGTGCCAGCAGTGGACAGGGGTGGGGGGGGGAAGATACGCAGTATTTT
>few|.|TRBV29-1|TRBJ2-5
CSVEGWQLQETQYF
TGCAGCGTTGAGGGCTGGCAGCTCCAAGAGACCCAGTACTTC
>.|TRBD2|TRBV4-3|TRBJ2-1
CASSQDLGRAYNEQFF
TGCGCCAGCAGCCAAGATCTCGGGAGGGCCTACAATGAGCAGTTCTTC
>many|.|TRBV7-6|TRBJ2-2
CASSLYTNTGELFF
TGTGCCAGCAGCTTATACACGAACACCGGGGAGCTGTTTTTT
>many|.|TRBV28|TRBJ1-1
CVAARNTEAFF
TGTGTAGCTGCAAGGAACACTGAAGCTTTCTTT
>.|.|TRBV10-3|TRBJ1-3
CAIRRGSGVVGNTIYF
TGTGCCATCAGGAGGGGGTCAGGGGTAGTCGGAAACACCATATATTTT
>many|.|TRBV7-2|TRBJ1-2
CASSLSRDNYGYTF
TGTGCCAGCAGCTTAAGCAGGGATAACTATGGCTACACCTTC
>many|TRBD1|TRBV20-1|TRBJ2-7
CSARDSQSSYEQYF
TGCAGTGCTCGGGACAGCCAGAGCTCCTACGAGCAGTACTTC
>many|TRBD1|TRBV30|TRBJ2-7
CAWSVRQGHEQYF
TGTGCCTGGAGTGTACGACAGGGGCACGAGCAGTACTTC
>many|.|TRBV5-1|TRBJ1-6
CASSLAARTSSYNSPLHF
TGCGCCAGCAGCTTGGCCGCCAGAACCAGCTCCTATAATTCACCCCTCCACTTT
>.|.|TRBV5-4|TRBJ1-4
CASSGGPRVNVEKLFF
TGTGCCAGCAGCGGGGGGCCAAGGGTTAATGTTGAAAAACTGTTTTTT
>many|.|TRBV6-2/TRBV6-3|TRBJ2-5
CASSEGGFPVQETQYF
TGTGCCAGCAGTGAGGGGGGTTTCCCCGTCCAAGAGACCCAGTACTTC
>many|TRBD1|TRBV10-3|TRBJ2-7
CAISESTGGSGEQYF
TGTGCCATCAGTGAGTCGACAGGGGGATCGGGGGAGCAGTACTTC
>many|TRBD2|TRBV5-5|TRBJ2-1
CASSLSSGGVYNEQFF
TGTGCCAGCAGCTTGAGTAGCGGGGGGGTCTACAATGAGCAGTTCTTC
>many|TRBD2|TRBV27|TRBJ2-7
CASSFPGASGRRDEQYF
TGTGCCAGCAGTTTTCCTGGGGCTAGCGGGAGACGAGACGAGCAGTACTTC
>many|.|TRBV15|TRBJ1-2
CATSRDTRNYGYTF
TGTGCCACCAGCAGGGACACACGCAACTATGGCTACACCTTC